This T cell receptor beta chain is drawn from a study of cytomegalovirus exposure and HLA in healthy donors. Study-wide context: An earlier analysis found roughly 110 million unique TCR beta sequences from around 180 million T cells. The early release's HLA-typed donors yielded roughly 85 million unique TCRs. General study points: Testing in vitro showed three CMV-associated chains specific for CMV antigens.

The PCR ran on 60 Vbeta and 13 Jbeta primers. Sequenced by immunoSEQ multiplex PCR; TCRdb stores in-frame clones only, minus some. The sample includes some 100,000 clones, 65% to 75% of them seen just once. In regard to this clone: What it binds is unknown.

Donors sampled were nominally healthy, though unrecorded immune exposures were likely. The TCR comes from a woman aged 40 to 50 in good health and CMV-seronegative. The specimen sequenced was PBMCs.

In DNA, the CDR3 is TGTGCCAGCAGCTTGGGCAGGGTGACAAACATTCAGTACTTC. It is translated as CASSLGRVTNIQYF. The V and J genes are TRBV7-9 and TRBJ2-4, with D possibly matching TRBD1 (5 bases). Deletions cut 3 bases from V and 6 bases from J, with 12 bases between. CDR1 and CDR2 from the germline V gene are SEHNR and FQNEAQ (reference sequence). CDR3 size: 14 residues. Filled out from reference TRBV7-9 and TRBJ2-4, the complete variable domain reads DTGVSQNPRHKITKRGQNVTFRCDPISEHNRLYWYRQTLGQGPEFLTYFQNEAQLEKSRLLSDRFSAERPKGSFSTLEIQRTEQGDSAMYLCASSLGRVTNIQYFGAGTRLSVL.